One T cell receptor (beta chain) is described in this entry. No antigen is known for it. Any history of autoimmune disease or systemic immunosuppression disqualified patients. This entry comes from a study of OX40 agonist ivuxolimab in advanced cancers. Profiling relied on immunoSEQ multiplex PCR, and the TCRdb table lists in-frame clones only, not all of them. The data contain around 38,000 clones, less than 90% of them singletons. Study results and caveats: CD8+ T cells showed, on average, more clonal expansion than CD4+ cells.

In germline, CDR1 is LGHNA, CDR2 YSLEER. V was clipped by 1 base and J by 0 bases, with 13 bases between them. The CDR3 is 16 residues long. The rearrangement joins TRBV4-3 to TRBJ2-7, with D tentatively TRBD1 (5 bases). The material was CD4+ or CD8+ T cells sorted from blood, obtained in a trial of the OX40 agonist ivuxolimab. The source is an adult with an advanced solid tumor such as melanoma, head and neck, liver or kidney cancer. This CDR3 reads CASSQGRQMSSYEQYF. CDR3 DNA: TGCGCCAGCAGCCAAGGAAGACAGATGAGCTCCTACGAGCAGTACTTC.